The 5 T cell receptor beta chains reported below all come from one sample, sequenced in a study of cytomegalovirus exposure and HLA in healthy donors. Repertoires were generated with immunoSEQ multiplex PCR, while TCRdb's copy carries only in-frame clones and drops some. The sample includes 110,000 to 150,000 clones, 85% to 90% seen only once; the top ten take around 5.9%. The sequenced sample consisted of PBMCs. These receptors were obtained from a woman aged 30 to 39 in good health and CMV-seropositive.

This chain connects TRBV29-1 to TRBJ2-7; 7 nucleotides line up with TRBD1. The junction had 11 bases not matched to a gene; V was cut back by 4 bases and J by 5 bases. CDR3 length equals 14 residues. Germline V gives CDR1 SQVTM, CDR2 ANQGSEA. Written as DNA, the CDR3 is TGCAGCGTTGCAGGGGGATATCGCGTGAACGAGCAGTACTTC. It is translated as CSVAGGYRVNEQYF.

The chain carries TRBV11-2 and TRBJ2-1; TRBD2 agrees at 7 bases. With V trimmed by 8 bases and J by 5 bases, 15 bases remained unmatched. CDR1 is SGHAT and CDR2 is FQNNGV in the germline V gene. This CDR3 spans 16 amino acids. As DNA, the CDR3 is TGTGCCAGCTGGGTGAGCGGAGCGGGGCCCAACAATGAGCAGTTCTTC. This sequence encodes CASWVSGAGPNNEQFF.

This CDR3 reads CSVEGGDSNPYGYTF. The CDR3 DNA sequence: TGCAGCGTTGAGGGCGGGGACAGCAATCCCTATGGCTACACCTTC. The chain links TRBV29-1 to TRBJ1-2, with TRBD1 matching 7 bases. J lost 4 bases, V lost 3 bases, and 11 bases had no gene match. This CDR3 has 15 residues. From germline, CDR1 is SQVTM and CDR2 ANQGSEA.

The V gene is TRBV7-9, the J gene TRBJ1-6; 10 nucleotides align to TRBD1. From germline, CDR1 is SEHNR and CDR2 FQNEAQ (reference sequence). The J segment lost 8 bases and the V segment lost 7 bases, leaving 2 bases of the junction unmatched. The CDR3 has 13 amino acids. CDR3 nucleotide sequence: TGTGCCAGCATAGGGACAGGGGATTCACCCCTCCACTTT. Translating gives CASIGTGDSPLHF.

The chain employs TRBV6-5 and TRBJ2-3; TRBD1 agrees at 9 bases. After removal of 0 bases from V and 0 bases from J, the junction contained 1 base not matched to a gene. This CDR3 is 16 amino acids long. The V gene's germline CDR1 is MNHEY and CDR2 SVGAGI. CDR3 amino acids: CASSYSGQGSTDTQYF. CDR3 nucleotides: TGTGCCAGCAGTTACTCGGGACAGGGCAGCACAGATACGCAGTATTTT.